Presented here are 27 T cell receptor beta chains from one specimen sequenced in a study of shared clonotypes between healthy human individuals. Profiling relied on immunoSEQ multiplex PCR, and the TCRdb table lists in-frame clones only, not all of them. The sample holds approximately 320,000 clones, 74% seen once. Sequencing was performed on memory CD4+ T cells sorted from blood. Regarding subset: CD45RA-negative fraction. These receptors originate from a man younger than 45 in good health.

The chain links TRBV6-1 to TRBJ2-5; perhaps TRBD1 as D (5 bases). Germline V CDR1 and CDR2: MNHNS, SASEGT. The CDR3 loop spans 14 amino acids. V was shortened by 4 bases and J by 0 bases, with 9 bases between the two germline ends. CDR3 coding DNA: TGTGCCAGCAGTGCCAGGGCAAACCAAGAGACCCAGTACTTC. Translation: CASSARANQETQYF.

The chain recombines TRBV7-9 with TRBJ2-2; 8 bases map to TRBD1. The J segment lost 7 bases and the V segment lost 5 bases, leaving 6 bases of the junction unmatched. The CDR3 has 14 amino acids. In germline, CDR1 is SEHNR, CDR2 FQNEAQ (reference sequence). The CDR3 DNA is TGTGCCAGCAGCGTGACAGGGGTTGGCGGGGAGCTGTTTTTT. It translates to CASSVTGVGGELFF.

The chain links TRBV29-1 to TRBJ2-3; 12 bases are a match to TRBD2. J gave up 4 bases and V 4 bases, and 21 bases lay outside the gene matches. The CDR3 runs 20 residues. Germline CDR1 reads SQVTM; CDR2 reads ANQGSEA. This CDR3 is CSVVGGSWGLAGSKADTQYF. CDR3 nucleotide sequence: TGCAGCGTTGTTGGTGGGTCTTGGGGACTAGCGGGTTCCAAGGCAGATACGCAGTATTTT.

The rearrangement uses TRBV11-2 and TRBJ2-2, with D perhaps matching TRBD2 (6 bases). CDR3 length: 15 amino acids. V dropped 5 bases and J dropped 6 bases, with 16 bases sitting between them. Germline assignment: CDR1 SGHAT and CDR2 FQNNGV. CDR3 residues: CASSTTGVLSGELFF. For the CDR3, the DNA is TGTGCCAGCAGCACGACGGGGGTACTCTCCGGGGAGCTGTTTTTT.

This clone is categorized as medium-sized (0.01 to 0.1%). The chain links TRBV7-9 to TRBJ1-2; no reliable D call. The ends were cut back, 2 bases at V and 8 bases at J, with 9 bases in the middle. From germline, CDR1 is SEHNR and CDR2 FQNEAQ (reference sequence). This CDR3 region has 12 residues. As DNA, the CDR3 is TGTGCCAGCAGCTTAAGTGAGGGAGGCTACACCTTC. This gives the protein CASSLSEGGYTF. Drawing the rest from reference TRBV7-9 and TRBJ1-2, the complete variable domain is DTGVSQNPRHKITKRGQNVTFRCDPISEHNRLYWYRQTLGQGPEFLTYFQNEAQLEKSRLLSDRFSAERPKGSFSTLEIQRTEQGDSAMYLCASSLSEGGYTFGSGTRLTVV.

This chain uses TRBV28 with TRBJ1-3, with TRBD1 as a possible D gene (5 bases). Germline V gene lookup returns CDR1 MDHEN and CDR2 SYDVKM. This CDR3 region has 14 residues. V lost 6 bases to trimming and J lost 2 bases, with 11 bases between them. CDR3: CASSFTGPGNTIYF. The CDR3 DNA sequence: TGTGCCAGCAGCTTCACGGGGCCTGGAAACACCATATATTTT.

The rearrangement uses TRBV18 and TRBJ2-1; the D gene could be TRBD1 or TRBD2 (5 bases each). This CDR3 is 15 amino acids long. Germline CDR1 is KGHSH and CDR2 is LQKENI. Trimming took off 3 bases at V and 13 bases at J, with 22 bases between the two ends. The CDR3 nucleotides are TGTGCCAGCTCACCGACCTCCGGGACCCACCCTACCCAGTTCTTC. Protein product: CASSPTSGTHPTQFF.

As to this clone: Other DNA sequences of this sample code for an identical CDR3. J is TRBJ2-3 and V is TRBV2; the D call may be TRBD1 or TRBD2 (5 bases each). CDR1 and CDR2 (germline): SNHLY, FYNNEI. V lost 4 bases to trimming and J lost 4 bases, with 9 bases between them. The CDR3 covers 13 residues. The CDR3 nucleotides read TGTGCCAGCAGTGGGGGGAGAGCAGATACGCAGTATTTT. This gives the protein CASSGGRADTQYF.

The J gene is TRBJ2-1, the V gene TRBV28; D gene ambiguous. V was clipped by 7 bases and J by 9 bases, with 13 bases between them. Germline values: CDR1 MDHEN, CDR2 SYDVKM. The CDR3 is 12 residues long. CDR3 loop: CASTTAPSEQFF. The CDR3 nucleotides read TGTGCCAGCACCACCGCCCCGAGTGAGCAGTTCTTC. Complete variable domain (other parts from reference TRBV28 and TRBJ2-1): DVKVTQSSRYLVKRTGEKVFLECVQDMDHENMFWYRQDPGLGLRLIYFSYDVKMKEKGDIPEGYSVSREKKERFSLILESASTNQTSMYLCASTTAPSEQFFGPGTRLTVL.

This clone was counted once. This chain uses TRBV27 with TRBJ2-7, with D possibly matching TRBD2 (6 bases). V was pared by 7 bases and J by 6 bases, with 19 bases between. Germline V CDR1 and CDR2: MNHEY, SMNVEV (reference sequence). This CDR3 has 14 residues. The CDR3 loop is CASTPSTSYGEQYF. The CDR3 nucleotides read TGTGCCAGCACTCCTTCGACTAGTTACGGCGAGCAGTACTTC.

This chain's CDR3 is CASSYTSGRATEQFF. The CDR3, as DNA: TGTGCCAGCAGCTATACTAGCGGGAGGGCCACTGAGCAGTTCTTC. The chain is built from TRBV6-5 and TRBJ2-1; the match to TRBD2 covers 13 bases. Germline V lookup: CDR1 MNHEY, CDR2 SVGAGI. The CDR3 runs 15 residues. The V segment lost 6 bases and the J segment 9 bases; nucleotides outside the gene matches: 8.

The chain is built from TRBV7-2 and TRBJ1-3; the D is unclear. This CDR3 contains 13 residues. V lost 1 base and J lost 3, with 4 bases in between. From germline, CDR1 is SGHTA and CDR2 FQGNSA. CDR3 residues: CASSLVHGNTIYF. As DNA, the CDR3 is TGTGCCAGCAGCTTAGTTCATGGAAACACCATATATTTT.

The sample holds a few counts of this clone. V is TRBV29-1 and J is TRBJ1-2, with 10 positions matching TRBD1. The CDR3 is 14 residues long. Per the germline V gene, CDR1 is SQVTM and CDR2 is ANQGSEA. With 3 bases clipped from V and 9 bases from J, the junction kept 10 bases outside the gene matches. In DNA form, the CDR3 reads TGCAGCGTTGAGGGGGGGACAGGGGCTTATCGCTACACCTTC. Amino acid sequence: CSVEGGTGAYRYTF.

This clone was observed a few times. J is TRBJ2-3 and V is TRBV6-1; the D is unclear. The V end was cut by 5 bases, the J end by 5 bases, with 14 bases between. The CDR3 spans 14 residues. Germline-derived CDR1 and CDR2 are MNHNS and SASEGT. CDR3 amino acids: CASSRRGYLDTQYF. CDR3 bases: TGTGCCAGCAGTAGACGTGGGTATTTAGATACGCAGTATTTT.

The chain uses TRBV7-9 and TRBJ1-4; D call uncertain. V gave up 4 bases and J gave up 0 bases, with 9 bases separating them. Germline V gives CDR1 SEHNR, CDR2 FQNEAQ (reference sequence). The CDR3 length is 15 residues. The CDR3 bases are TGTGCCAGCAGCTCAAACCTTGCAACTAATGAAAAACTGTTTTTT. It is translated as CASSSNLATNEKLFF.

Here the CDR3 DNA reads TGCGCCAGCAGTGAGCTACAAATAGGTCCCGGGGAGCTGTTTTTT. This codes for CASSELQIGPGELFF. This chain links TRBV10-1 with TRBJ2-2, with D hard to call. The V gene lost 2 bases and the J gene lost 6 bases, with 13 bases spanning the gap. From germline, CDR1 is WNHNN and CDR2 SYGVQD (reference sequence). CDR3 length: 15 amino acids.

The DNA of the CDR3 is TGTGCCAGCACATCTAGCGGTCCATCCTACGAGCAGTACTTC. It encodes CASTSSGPSYEQYF. The V and J genes are TRBV7-8 and TRBJ2-7; 7 bases map to TRBD2. The V gene end was trimmed by 7 bases and the J gene end by 1 base; junction bases not matched to a gene: 7. The CDR3 consists of 14 residues. CDR1 and CDR2 (germline): SGHVS, FQNEAQ.

V usage is TRBV14 and J usage is TRBJ1-4, with D possibly being TRBD1 (6 bases). Germline values: CDR1 SGHDN, CDR2 FVKESK. CDR3 length equals 16 residues. Trimming cost V 1 base and J 4 bases, with 13 bases left between them. Here the CDR3 reads CASSQVGGTRNEKLFF. The DNA of the CDR3 is TGTGCCAGCAGCCAAGTAGGTGGGACACGTAATGAAAAACTGTTTTTT.

This clone has just a few counts. The CDR3 bases are TGTGCCAGCAGCCAGATACAGGGGCGAGAGACCCAGTACTTC. Translating gives CASSQIQGRETQYF. The chain links TRBV14 to TRBJ2-5, with 7 positions matching TRBD1. CDR1 is SGHDN and CDR2 is FVKESK in the germline V gene. CDR3 size: 14 residues. V shed 3 bases, J shed 4 bases, and the junction held 5 bases outside the gene matches.

This rearrangement joins TRBV7-9 to TRBJ2-1; TRBD2 matches 8 bases. CDR3 length equals 15 residues. Germline V CDR1 and CDR2: SEHNR, FQNEAQ (reference sequence). V trimming: 4 bases; J trimming: 6 bases; junction bases outside the gene matches: 8. In DNA, the CDR3 is TGTGCCAGCAGCTCAGCACGCGGGACTAGCAATGAGCAGTTCTTC. Translated, it gives CASSSARGTSNEQFF. The complete variable domain, with remaining parts taken from reference TRBV7-9 and TRBJ2-1, reads DTGVSQNPRHKITKRGQNVTFRCDPISEHNRLYWYRQTLGQGPEFLTYFQNEAQLEKSRLLSDRFSAERPKGSFSTLEIQRTEQGDSAMYLCASSSARGTSNEQFFGPGTRLTVL.

The V call is TRBV6-5, the J call TRBJ1-2, with 10 bases identical to TRBD1. The CDR3 has 12 residues. J was trimmed by 7 bases and V by 8 bases; bases with no gene match: 4. Germline V lookup: CDR1 MNHEY, CDR2 SVGAGI. The CDR3 bases are TGTGCCAGCGGCAGACAGGGGGCTGGCTACACCTTC. It yields the protein CASGRQGAGYTF.

This rearrangement joins TRBV15 to TRBJ2-3; unclear D gene. The CDR3 extends over 14 amino acids. V was shortened by 0 bases and J by 2 bases, with 6 bases between the two germline ends. Per germline, CDR1 LNHNV and CDR2 YYDKDF (reference sequence). The CDR3, as DNA: TGTGCCACCAGCAGAGATCTCGCCACAGATACGCAGTATTTT. It translates to CATSRDLATDTQYF.

The chain links TRBV19 to TRBJ1-1, with D hard to call. Germline values: CDR1 LNHDA, CDR2 SQIVND (reference sequence). V was clipped by 4 bases and J by 5 bases, with 14 bases between them. The CDR3 totals 14 residues. The CDR3 region has the DNA TGTGCCAGTAGTACCTCCCTCAAGGGTACTGAAGCTTTCTTT. As protein: CASSTSLKGTEAFF.

This rearrangement joins TRBV28 to TRBJ1-5, with a tentative D call TRBD1 (6 bases). CDR3 size: 15 residues. Deletions cut 5 bases from V and 4 bases from J, with 15 bases between. Germline V CDR1 and CDR2: MDHEN, SYDVKM. In DNA, the CDR3 is TGTGCCAGCAGTCCCGGGACAAAGGGGAATCAGCCCCAGCATTTT. Translated: CASSPGTKGNQPQHF.

V gene TRBV6-1 combines with J gene TRBJ2-4; 15 bases are shared with TRBD2. Trimming at V came to 4 bases and at J to 8 bases, leaving 3 bases not matched to a gene. Germline V lookup: CDR1 MNHNS, CDR2 SASEGT. This CDR3 has 15 residues. CDR3 DNA sequence: TGTGCCAGCAGTGTGTGGACTAGCGGGAGGGACATTCAGTACTTC. This codes for CASSVWTSGRDIQYF.

This rearrangement joins TRBV4-3 to TRBJ2-7, with TRBD1 matching 8 bases. The V segment lost 1 base and the J segment 5 bases; nucleotides outside the gene matches: 7. This CDR3 region has 15 residues. Germline lookup yields CDR1 LGHNA and CDR2 YSLEER. The DNA for the CDR3 is TGCGCCAGCAGCCAAGGACTGGACAGGGACGACGAGCAGTACTTC. This encodes CASSQGLDRDDEQYF.

The rearrangement joins TRBV6-5 to TRBJ2-2; 10 bases are a match to TRBD1. The germline gives CDR1 MNHEY, CDR2 SVGAGI. Trimming removed 10 bases from V and 2 bases from J; junction bases left unmatched: 7. This CDR3 is built from 15 residues. In DNA form, the CDR3 reads TGTGCCACCGAACGGACAGGGGGTAACACCGGGGAGCTGTTTTTT. As protein: CATERTGGNTGELFF.